The clone carrying this T cell receptor beta chain showed up just a few times. Antigen unknown. The sample belongs to a study of long-term antiretroviral therapy in people with HIV. Study-level points and caveats: ART adherence, viral resistance and therapy changes were not recorded.

Germline V CDR1 and CDR2: SGDLS, YYNGEE. This CDR3 is 14 amino acids long. Trimming cost V 4 bases and J 5 bases; bases outside gene matches: 7. With survey level as its setting, the immunoSEQ assay was v3.0. The data were produced by immunoSEQ multiplex PCR, yet TCRdb's version contains in-frame clones alone and is incomplete. The sample lists fewer than 30,000 clones; 81% were seen once. No donor had fewer than one pre-ART PBMC sample or fewer than two post-ART PBMC samples. Every participant with HIV received treatment in the United States. Held in samples before DNA extraction were roughly 1-11 million cryopreserved PBMC.

The sequence came from a young woman with HIV. The V gene is TRBV9, the J gene TRBJ2-7, with 9 bases that match TRBD1. Sequencing was performed on unsorted PBMCs, taken at the start of antiretroviral therapy, before treatment. The DNA for the CDR3 is TGTGCCAGCAGCTATAGGACAGGGGACGACGAGCAGTACTTC. The encoded protein is CASSYRTGDDEQYF.